These T cell receptor beta chains were read from a single sample in a study of T-cell memory formation after mild COVID-19. Using its own MiXCR run on the 5' RACE reads, TCRdb lists one record per CDR3 protein. Of about 200,000 distinct CDR3 sequences listed, over 9.5% are singletons. What was sequenced was PBMCs or a T cell subset sorted from them (not recorded which). These receptors all stem from a man aged 18 to 35 who had mild COVID-19 (a few samples of this study predate the infection). Cell type and time point are not known. The CDR3 runs from the conserved cysteine through the conserved F or W. Fields, in order: J gene, V gene, clone size, D gene, CDR3 protein, CDR3 DNA. The D gene is left open where the match is weak. Not every row has a clone size; where given, it reads once, few, many or a size class.

>TRBJ1-6|TRBV11-2|-|-
CASSPPGQTNSPLHF
TGTGCCAGCAGTCCCCCCGGACAGACTAATTCACCCCTCCACTTT
>TRBJ1-2|TRBV7-2|-|-
CASSLASTGVHYGYTF
TGTGCCAGCAGCTTAGCCTCGACAGGAGTTCACTATGGCTACACCTTC
>TRBJ1-2|TRBV20-1|many|-
CSARGGQKLNGYTF
TGCAGTGCTAGAGGAGGACAGAAACTAAATGGCTACACCTTC
>TRBJ2-5|TRBV2|-|-
CASQHRLQETQYF
TGTGCCAGTCAACATCGCCTCCAAGAGACCCAGTACTTC
>TRBJ2-5|TRBV5-1|-|TRBD1
CASSLQGNQETQYF
TGCGCCAGCAGCTTACAGGGGAACCAAGAGACCCAGTACTTC
>TRBJ1-2|TRBV20-1|-|-
CSASLGNGYTF
TGCAGTGCTTCGTTAGGGAATGGCTACACCTTC
>TRBJ1-5|TRBV6-2/TRBV6-3|few|TRBD1
CASRDAGQGTWGNQPQHF
TGTGCCAGCAGGGACGCGGGACAGGGGACGTGGGGCAATCAGCCCCAGCATTTT
>TRBJ1-2|TRBV7-9|many|-
CASSSDSHYGYTF
TGTGCCAGCAGTTCGGACAGCCACTATGGCTACACCTTC
>TRBJ2-5|TRBV4-3|-|-
CASSQDRQIGETQYF
TGCGCCAGCAGCCAAGATAGGCAGATTGGGGAGACCCAGTACTTC
>TRBJ1-1|TRBV5-1|few|-
CASNPSGGLTEAFF
TGCGCCAGCAATCCCTCGGGGGGGCTAACTGAAGCTTTCTTT
>TRBJ2-3|TRBV18|few|-
CASSPPVRAKDTQYF
TGTGCCAGCTCACCACCCGTAAGGGCGAAAGATACGCAGTATTTT
>TRBJ2-4|TRBV5-1|few|-
CASSSGRNIQYF
TGCGCCAGCAGCTCTGGACGTAACATTCAGTACTTC
>TRBJ2-1|TRBV5-1|-|-
CASSLGSGRDEQFF
TGCGCCAGCAGCTTGGGGTCCGGTAGGGATGAGCAGTTCTTC
>TRBJ2-2|TRBV6-5|few|-
CASTNNRDTGELFF
TGTGCCAGCACAAACAACAGAGACACCGGGGAGCTGTTTTTT
>TRBJ1-4|TRBV28|few|TRBD1
CASTGQGREKLFF
TGTGCCAGTACGGGACAGGGACGCGAAAAACTGTTTTTT
>TRBJ1-6|TRBV20-1|few|-
CSGRDHNSPLHF
TGCAGTGGCCGGGACCATAATTCACCCCTCCACTTT
>TRBJ1-5|TRBV2|-|TRBD1
CASSPQGAGNQPQHF
TGTGCCAGCAGTCCACAGGGGGCAGGAAATCAGCCCCAGCATTTT
>TRBJ1-4|TRBV7-2|few|TRBD1
CASSSGGLEKLFF
TGTGCCAGCAGCTCAGGGGGACTTGAAAAACTGTTTTTT
>TRBJ2-7|TRBV4-1|-|-
CASSPGTRYEQYF
TGCGCCAGCAGTCCCGGGACCCGGTACGAGCAGTACTTC
>TRBJ2-3|TRBV4-1|many|TRBD2
CASSQELTSQDTQYF
TGCGCCAGCAGCCAAGAATTGACTAGCCAGGATACGCAGTATTTT
>TRBJ2-1|TRBV12-3/TRBV12-4|few|TRBD2
CASSLGAGGFLNEQFF
TGTGCCAGCAGTTTAGGCGCGGGGGGGTTTCTAAATGAGCAGTTCTTC
>TRBJ2-1|TRBV28|few|-
CASSGSSDEQFF
TGTGCCAGCAGTGGGAGTAGTGATGAGCAGTTCTTC
>TRBJ2-3|TRBV7-2|many|-
CASSPGTGDTQYF
TGTGCCAGCAGCCCCGGAACCGGGGATACGCAGTATTTT
>TRBJ2-7|TRBV27|-|-
CASSFKSSDYEQYF
TGTGCCAGCAGTTTCAAGTCCTCCGACTACGAGCAGTACTTC
>TRBJ2-1|TRBV5-8|-|-
CASSKFQGGTYNEQFF
TGTGCCAGCAGCAAATTCCAGGGGGGAACCTACAATGAGCAGTTCTTC
>TRBJ1-4|TRBV29-1|-|-
CSVGEKPFEKLFF
TGCAGCGTTGGAGAGAAACCCTTTGAAAAACTGTTTTTT
>TRBJ2-1|TRBV12-3/TRBV12-4|-|TRBD2
CASGQLGGISSYNEQFF
TGTGCCAGCGGGCAGTTGGGGGGGATTTCCTCCTACAATGAGCAGTTCTTC
>TRBJ1-1|TRBV7-2|many|TRBD1
CASRTGQRNTEAFF
TGTGCCAGCAGAACGGGACAGAGGAACACTGAAGCTTTCTTT
>TRBJ1-4|TRBV7-2|few|-
CASGAARNEKLFF
TGTGCCAGCGGGGCAGCACGTAATGAAAAACTGTTTTTT
>TRBJ1-2|TRBV20-1|-|-
CSASRAWTNYGYTF
TGCAGTGCTAGCCGGGCATGGACTAACTATGGCTACACCTTC
>TRBJ1-1|TRBV3-1|few|TRBD1
CASSGRDRGNTEAFF
TGTGCCAGCAGCGGACGGGACAGGGGGAACACTGAAGCTTTCTTT
>TRBJ1-2|TRBV7-9|few|TRBD1
CASSLDRGLDGYTF
TGTGCCAGCAGCTTAGACAGGGGGCTCGATGGCTACACCTTC
>TRBJ2-5|TRBV6-5|few|TRBD2
CASSSGTYSQETQYF
TGTGCCAGTAGTAGCGGGACCTATTCGCAAGAGACCCAGTACTTC
>TRBJ2-2|TRBV11-3|few|TRBD1
CASSQTRRDRVNTGELFF
TGTGCCAGCAGCCAGACCCGGAGGGACAGGGTAAACACCGGGGAGCTGTTTTTT
>TRBJ2-5|TRBV5-1|many|TRBD1
CASSFRQGADQETQYF
TGCGCCAGCAGCTTCCGGCAGGGGGCGGACCAAGAGACCCAGTACTTC
>TRBJ2-7|TRBV5-1|-|-
CASSLGVTGTWTNEQYF
TGCGCCAGCAGCTTGGGGGTGACCGGGACCTGGACCAACGAGCAGTACTTC
>TRBJ1-2|TRBV18|-|-
CASSPQQEVDGYTF
TGTGCCAGCTCACCACAACAGGAAGTGGATGGCTACACCTTC
>TRBJ2-5|TRBV28|-|-
CASSFPRGGYQETQYF
TGTGCCAGCAGTTTTCCTCGCGGCGGGTACCAAGAGACCCAGTACTTC
>TRBJ2-1|TRBV3-1|-|-
CASSQGGGQESNEQFF
TGTGCCAGCAGCCAAGGGGGGGGCCAGGAGAGCAATGAGCAGTTCTTC
>TRBJ2-7|TRBV7-2|many|-
CASSSRGQKSSYEQYF
TGTGCCAGCAGCTCCCGCGGACAGAAGAGCTCCTACGAGCAGTACTTC
>TRBJ2-5|TRBV29-1|-|TRBD1
CSVGGTGGPSRAQYF
TGCAGCGTTGGGGGGACAGGGGGCCCCTCTAGGGCCCAGTACTTC
>TRBJ2-3|TRBV12-3/TRBV12-4|many|TRBD2
CASSPAGGTTDTQYF
TGTGCCAGCAGTCCAGCGGGGGGAACCACAGATACGCAGTATTTT
>TRBJ1-1|TRBV11-3|-|-
CASSLVQQGRGTEAFF
TGTGCCAGCAGCTTAGTCCAACAGGGCCGCGGCACTGAAGCTTTCTTT
>TRBJ2-3|TRBV5-1|many|-
CASSLVTGPDTQYF
TGCGCCAGCAGCTTGGTGACAGGACCAGATACGCAGTATTTT
>TRBJ2-5|TRBV2|-|-
CASRAQQETQYF
TGTGCCAGCAGGGCACAACAAGAGACCCAGTACTTC
>TRBJ2-1|TRBV6-5|few|TRBD2
CASSGWASGENEQFF
TGTGCCAGCAGTGGCTGGGCTAGCGGAGAAAATGAGCAGTTCTTC
>TRBJ2-7|TRBV5-1|-|-
CASSLDQRGIDEQYF
TGCGCCAGCAGCTTGGATCAAAGGGGGATAGACGAGCAGTACTTC
>TRBJ1-5|TRBV6-1|-|-
CASRGTANTPQHF
TGTGCCAGCAGGGGGACGGCCAATACGCCCCAGCATTTT
>TRBJ2-1|TRBV7-8|few|TRBD2
CASSLDLAGDNEQFF
TGTGCCAGCAGCTTAGATCTAGCGGGGGACAATGAGCAGTTCTTC
>TRBJ2-5|TRBV7-2|-|TRBD2
CASSFSHSGTETQYF
TGTGCCAGCAGCTTTAGCCACAGCGGGACAGAGACCCAGTACTTC